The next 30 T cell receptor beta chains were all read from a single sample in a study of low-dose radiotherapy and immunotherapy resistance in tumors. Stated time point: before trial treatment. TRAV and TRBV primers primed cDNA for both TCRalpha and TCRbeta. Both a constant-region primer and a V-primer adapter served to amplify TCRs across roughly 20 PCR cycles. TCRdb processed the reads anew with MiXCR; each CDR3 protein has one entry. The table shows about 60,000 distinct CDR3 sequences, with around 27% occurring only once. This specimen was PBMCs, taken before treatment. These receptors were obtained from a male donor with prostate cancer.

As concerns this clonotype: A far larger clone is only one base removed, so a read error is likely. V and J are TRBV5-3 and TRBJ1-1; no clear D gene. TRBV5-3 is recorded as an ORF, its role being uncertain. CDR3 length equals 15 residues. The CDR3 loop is CVSRTGSQPNTEAFF. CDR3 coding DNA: TGTGTCAGCAGGACCGGGTCTCAACCGAACACTGAAGCTTTCTTT.

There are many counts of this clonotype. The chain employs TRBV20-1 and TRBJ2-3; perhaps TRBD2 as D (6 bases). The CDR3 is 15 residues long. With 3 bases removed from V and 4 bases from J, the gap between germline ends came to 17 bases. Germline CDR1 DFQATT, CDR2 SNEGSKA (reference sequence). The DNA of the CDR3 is TGCAGTGCTAGCCCCCTAGGCGGAGGGGCAGATACGCAGTATTTT. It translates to CSASPLGGGADTQYF.

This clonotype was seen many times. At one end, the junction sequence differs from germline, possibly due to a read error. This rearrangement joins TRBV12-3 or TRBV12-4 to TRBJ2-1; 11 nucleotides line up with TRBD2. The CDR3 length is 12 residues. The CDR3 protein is CASSSRTSGPLF. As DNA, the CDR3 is TGTGCCAGCAGTTCCAGGACTAGCGGGCCACTCTTC.

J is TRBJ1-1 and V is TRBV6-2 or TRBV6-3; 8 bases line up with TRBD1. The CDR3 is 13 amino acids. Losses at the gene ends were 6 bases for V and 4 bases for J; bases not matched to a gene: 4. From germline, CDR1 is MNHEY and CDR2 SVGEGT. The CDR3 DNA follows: TGTGCCAGCAGGACAGGGGCGGGCACTGAAGCTTTCTTT. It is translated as CASRTGAGTEAFF.

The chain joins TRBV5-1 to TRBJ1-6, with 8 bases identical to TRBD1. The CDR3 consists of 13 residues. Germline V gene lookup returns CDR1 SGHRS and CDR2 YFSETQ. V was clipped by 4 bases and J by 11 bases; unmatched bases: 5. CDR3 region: CASSPRGQAPLHF. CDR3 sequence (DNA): TGCGCCAGCAGCCCCAGGGGACAGGCACCCCTCCACTTT.

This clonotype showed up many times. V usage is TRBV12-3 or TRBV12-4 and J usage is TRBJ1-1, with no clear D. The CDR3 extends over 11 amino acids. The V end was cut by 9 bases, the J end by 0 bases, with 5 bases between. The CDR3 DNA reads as TGTGCCAGTACATTGAACACTGAAGCTTTCTTT. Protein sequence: CASTLNTEAFF.

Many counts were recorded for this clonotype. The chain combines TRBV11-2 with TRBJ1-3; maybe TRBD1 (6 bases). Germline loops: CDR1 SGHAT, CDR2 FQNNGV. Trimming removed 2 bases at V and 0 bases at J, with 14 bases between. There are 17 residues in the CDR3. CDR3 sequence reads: CASSLRYDRPSGNTIYF. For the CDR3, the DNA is TGTGCCAGCAGCTTACGCTACGACAGGCCCTCTGGAAACACCATATATTTT.

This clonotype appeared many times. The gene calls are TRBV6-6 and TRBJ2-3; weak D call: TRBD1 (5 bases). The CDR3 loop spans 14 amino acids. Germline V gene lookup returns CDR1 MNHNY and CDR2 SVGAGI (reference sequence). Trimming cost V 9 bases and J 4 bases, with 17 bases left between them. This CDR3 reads CASSRRAWADTQYF. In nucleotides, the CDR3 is TGTGCCAGTTCCCGCAGGGCTTGGGCAGATACGCAGTATTTT.

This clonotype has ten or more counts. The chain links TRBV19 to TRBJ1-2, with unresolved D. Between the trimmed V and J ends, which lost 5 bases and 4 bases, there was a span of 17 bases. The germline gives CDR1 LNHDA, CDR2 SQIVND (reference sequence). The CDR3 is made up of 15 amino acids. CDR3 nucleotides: TGTGCCAGTAGTTCTCGGAGGGATTCCGCCTATGGCTACACCTTC. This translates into CASSSRRDSAYGYTF.

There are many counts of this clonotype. CDR3 coding DNA: TGTGCCAGCAGTTACGGACAGGGAGCTGTAGATACGCAGTATTTT. It yields the protein CASSYGQGAVDTQYF. This chain links TRBV6-2 or TRBV6-3 with TRBJ2-3, with 8 positions matching TRBD1. The CDR3 covers 15 residues. V was pared by 2 bases and J by 5 bases, with 6 bases of the junction left unmatched. Germline V lookup: CDR1 MNHEY, CDR2 SVGEGT.

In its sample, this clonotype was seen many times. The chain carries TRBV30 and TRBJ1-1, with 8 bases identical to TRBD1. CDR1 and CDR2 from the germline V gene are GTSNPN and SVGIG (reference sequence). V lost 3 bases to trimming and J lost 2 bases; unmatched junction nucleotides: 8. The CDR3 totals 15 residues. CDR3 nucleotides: TGTGCCTGGAGAACTCTGGACAGGGTCAACACTGAAGCTTTCTTT. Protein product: CAWRTLDRVNTEAFF.

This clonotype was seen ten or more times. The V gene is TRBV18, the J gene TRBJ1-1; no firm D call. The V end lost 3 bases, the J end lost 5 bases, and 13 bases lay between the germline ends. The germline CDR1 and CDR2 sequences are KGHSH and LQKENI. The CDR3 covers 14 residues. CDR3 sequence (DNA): TGTGCCAGCTCACCGGCGGGCGAGGGAACTGAAGCTTTCTTT. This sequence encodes CASSPAGEGTEAFF.

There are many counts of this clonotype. CDR3 sequence: CASSQAGTGPKEQYF. DNA for the CDR3: TGTGCCAGCAGCCAAGCGGGGACAGGGCCGAAGGAGCAGTACTTC. The rearrangement joins TRBV14 to TRBJ2-7, with 9 bases aligning to TRBD1. The V gene's germline CDR1 is SGHDN and CDR2 FVKESK. V lost 1 base and J lost 7; bases outside the gene matches: 8. This CDR3 region has 15 residues.

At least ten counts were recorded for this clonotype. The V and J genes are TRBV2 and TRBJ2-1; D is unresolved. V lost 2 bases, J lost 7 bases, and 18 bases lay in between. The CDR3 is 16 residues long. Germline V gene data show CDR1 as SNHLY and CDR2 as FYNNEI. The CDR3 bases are TGTGCCAGCAGTGAATTGGGCGGTACCCTGGGGAATGAGCAGTTCTTC. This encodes CASSELGGTLGNEQFF.

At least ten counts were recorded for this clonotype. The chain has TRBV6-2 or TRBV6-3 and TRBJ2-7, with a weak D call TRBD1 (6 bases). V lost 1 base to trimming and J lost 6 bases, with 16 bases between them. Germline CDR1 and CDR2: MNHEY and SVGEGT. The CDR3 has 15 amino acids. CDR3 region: CASSYFRVVRGEQYF. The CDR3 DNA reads TGTGCCAGCAGTTACTTCCGGGTCGTCAGGGGCGAGCAGTACTTC.

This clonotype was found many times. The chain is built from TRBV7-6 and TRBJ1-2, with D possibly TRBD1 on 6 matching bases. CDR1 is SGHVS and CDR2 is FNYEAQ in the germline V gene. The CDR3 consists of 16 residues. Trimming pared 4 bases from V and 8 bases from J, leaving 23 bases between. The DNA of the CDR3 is TGTGCCAGCAGCTCCGAAGGGGGGGGCAGGGGCTCCGGCTACACCTTC. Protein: CASSSEGGGRGSGYTF.

DNA of the CDR3: TGTGCCAGCAGTGTGGCCCCGGGAGACTCCTACGAGCAGTACTTC. Protein: CASSVAPGDSYEQYF. The chain links TRBV6-4 to TRBJ2-7, with D possibly TRBD2 on 6 matching bases. The ends were cut back, 4 bases at V and 0 bases at J, with 13 bases in the middle. This CDR3 contains 15 residues. Germline V gene sequence: CDR1 MRHNA, CDR2 SNTAGT.

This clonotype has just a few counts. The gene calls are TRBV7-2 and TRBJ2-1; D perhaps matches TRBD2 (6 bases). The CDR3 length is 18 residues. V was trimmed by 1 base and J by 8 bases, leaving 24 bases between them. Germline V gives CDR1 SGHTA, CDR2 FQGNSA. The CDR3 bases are TGTGCCAGCAGCTTAGAGGGGTTGGGACTGGGGAGTCTGGATGAGCAGTTCTTC. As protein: CASSLEGLGLGSLDEQFF.

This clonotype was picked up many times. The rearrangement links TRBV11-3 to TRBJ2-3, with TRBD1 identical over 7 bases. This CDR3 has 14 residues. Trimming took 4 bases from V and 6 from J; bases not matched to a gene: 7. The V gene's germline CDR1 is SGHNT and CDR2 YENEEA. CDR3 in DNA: TGTGCCAGCAGCTCTCAGGGGGACGGGGATACGCAGTATTTT. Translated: CASSSQGDGDTQYF.

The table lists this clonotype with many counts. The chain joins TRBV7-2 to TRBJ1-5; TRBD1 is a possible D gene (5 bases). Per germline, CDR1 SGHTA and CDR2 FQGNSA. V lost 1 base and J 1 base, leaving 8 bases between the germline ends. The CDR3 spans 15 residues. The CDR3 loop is CASSLDGGSNQPQHF. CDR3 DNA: TGTGCCAGCAGCTTAGACGGGGGAAGCAATCAGCCCCAGCATTTT.

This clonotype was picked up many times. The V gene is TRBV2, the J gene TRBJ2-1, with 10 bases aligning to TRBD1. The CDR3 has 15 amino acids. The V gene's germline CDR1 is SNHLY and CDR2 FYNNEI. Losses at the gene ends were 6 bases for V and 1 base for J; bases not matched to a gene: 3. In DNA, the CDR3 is TGTGCCAGCAGGGGACAGGGGAGTTCCTACAATGAGCAGTTCTTC. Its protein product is CASRGQGSSYNEQFF.

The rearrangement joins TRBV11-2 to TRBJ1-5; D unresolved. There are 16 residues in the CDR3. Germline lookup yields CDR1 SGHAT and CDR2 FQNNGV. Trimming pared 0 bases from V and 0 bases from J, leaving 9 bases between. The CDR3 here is CASSLDGFYSNQPQHF. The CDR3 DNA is TGTGCCAGCAGCTTAGACGGTTTCTATAGCAATCAGCCCCAGCATTTT.

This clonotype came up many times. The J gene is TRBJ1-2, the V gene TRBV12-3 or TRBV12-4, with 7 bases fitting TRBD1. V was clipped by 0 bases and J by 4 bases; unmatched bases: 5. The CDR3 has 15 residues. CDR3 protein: CASSLAVGQLYGYTF. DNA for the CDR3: TGTGCCAGCAGTTTAGCGGTGGGACAGCTCTATGGCTACACCTTC.

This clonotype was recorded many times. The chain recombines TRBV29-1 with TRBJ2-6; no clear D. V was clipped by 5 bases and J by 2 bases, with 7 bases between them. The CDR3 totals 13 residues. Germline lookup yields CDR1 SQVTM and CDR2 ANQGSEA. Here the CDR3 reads CSVQPPGANVLTF. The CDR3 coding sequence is TGCAGCGTTCAACCCCCTGGGGCCAACGTCCTGACTTTC. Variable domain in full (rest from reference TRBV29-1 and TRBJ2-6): SAVISQKPSRDICQRGTSLTIQCQVDSQVTMMFWYRQQPGQSLTLIATANQGSEATYESGFVIDKFPISRPNLTFSTLTVSNMSPEDSSIYLCSVQPPGANVLTFGAGSRLTVL.

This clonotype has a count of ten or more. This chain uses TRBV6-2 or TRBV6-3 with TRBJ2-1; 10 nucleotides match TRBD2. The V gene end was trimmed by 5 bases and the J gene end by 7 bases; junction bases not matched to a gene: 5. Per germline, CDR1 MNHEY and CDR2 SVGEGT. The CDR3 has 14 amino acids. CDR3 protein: CASSHEREGNEQFF. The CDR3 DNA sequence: TGTGCCAGCAGTCACGAGCGGGAGGGGAATGAGCAGTTCTTC.

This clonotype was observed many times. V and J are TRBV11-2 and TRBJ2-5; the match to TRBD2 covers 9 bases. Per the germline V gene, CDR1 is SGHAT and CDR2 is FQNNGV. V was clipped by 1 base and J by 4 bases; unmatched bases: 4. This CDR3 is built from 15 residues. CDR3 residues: CASSLGGRARETQYF. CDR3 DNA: TGTGCCAGCAGCTTAGGCGGGAGGGCCCGAGAGACCCAGTACTTC.

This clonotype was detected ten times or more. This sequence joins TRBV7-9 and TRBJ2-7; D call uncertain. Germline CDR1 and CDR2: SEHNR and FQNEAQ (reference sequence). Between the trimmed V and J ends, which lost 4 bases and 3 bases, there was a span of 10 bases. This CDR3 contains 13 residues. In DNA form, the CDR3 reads TGTGCCAGCAGCTCCCCGGGTGGCTACGAGCAGTACTTC. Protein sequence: CASSSPGGYEQYF.

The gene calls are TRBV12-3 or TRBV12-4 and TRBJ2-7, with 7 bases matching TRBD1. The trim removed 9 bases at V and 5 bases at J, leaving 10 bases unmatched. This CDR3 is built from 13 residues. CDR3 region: CASRAGGFDEQYF. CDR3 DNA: TGTGCCAGTCGGGCAGGGGGATTTGACGAGCAGTACTTC.

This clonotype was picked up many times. The CDR3 protein is CASSDALAGLIQETQYF. The CDR3 bases are TGTGCCAGCAGTGACGCTCTGGCAGGACTCATCCAAGAGACCCAGTACTTC. The chain couples TRBV6-2 or TRBV6-3 to TRBJ2-5, with a weak D call TRBD2 (5 bases). This CDR3 spans 17 amino acids. Trimming took 5 bases from V and 1 from J, leaving 20 bases between them. Per the germline V gene, CDR1 is MNHEY and CDR2 is SVGEGT.

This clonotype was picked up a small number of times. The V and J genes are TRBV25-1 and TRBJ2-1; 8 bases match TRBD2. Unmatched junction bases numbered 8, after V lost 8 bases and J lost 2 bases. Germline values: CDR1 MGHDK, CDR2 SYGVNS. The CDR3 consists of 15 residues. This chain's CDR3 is CASVSAGEPYNEQFF. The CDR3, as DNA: TGTGCCAGCGTGTCAGCGGGAGAGCCCTACAATGAGCAGTTCTTC.